This is a list of T cell receptor beta chains from one sample in a study of CD8 T cells in Susac syndrome. One entry per CDR3 protein, called by TCRdb with MiXCR from the immunoSEQ multiplex PCR reads. The sample has 150,000 or so distinct CDR3 sequences, roughly 94% seen once. The sequenced material came from CD4+ T cells from PBMCs. These receptors were taken from a human donor with multiple sclerosis. Each CDR3 is given with its conserved first and last residue. The D gene is left open where the match is weak.

d_gene | j_gene | v_gene | len | CDR3nt | CDR3aa
NA | TRBJ1-1 | TRBV6-5 | 13 | TGTGCCAGCAGTTACTTTCCAGCGCAAGAAGCTTTCTTT | CASSYFPAQEAFF
NA | TRBJ2-7 | TRBV2 | 11 | TGTGCCTCAACGGGTATCGACGAGCAGTACTTC | CASTGIDEQYF
TRBD1 | TRBJ2-2 | TRBV5-1 | 15 | TGCGCCAGCAGACCTATACCGACAGGGGCCGGGGAGCTGTTTTTT | CASRPIPTGAGELFF
NA | TRBJ1-1 | TRBV23-1 | 16 | TGCGCCAGCAGATCCACTGAACTGCTCCAGAGCTCTGAAGCTTTCTTT | CASRSTELLQSSEAFF
NA | TRBJ2-2 | TRBV2 | 12 | TGTGCCAGCAGTGAGGGTACCGGGGAGCTGTTTTTT | CASSEGTGELFF
TRBD2 | TRBJ2-4 | TRBV15 | 17 | TGTGCCACCAGCAGCCCTCTTCCGGGACTAGCGGCAAACATTCAGTACTTC | CATSSPLPGLAANIQYF
NA | TRBJ1-2 | TRBV10-3 | 12 | TGTGCCACGGCGGGGGGGAATTATGGCTACACCTTC | CATAGGNYGYTF
TRBD1 | TRBJ1-4 | TRBV7-9 | 14 | TGTGCCAGCAGCTTTAAGGCAGGGGGCGAAAAACTGTTTTTT | CASSFKAGGEKLFF
TRBD1 | TRBJ1-2 | TRBV28 | 13 | TGTGCCAGCAGTTTGACAGGGTTGTATGGCTACACCTTC | CASSLTGLYGYTF
TRBD2 | TRBJ2-1 | TRBV4-2 | 15 | TGTGCCAGCAGCCAAGCTCTTGCTAGCGGTAATGAGCAGTTCTTC | CASSQALASGNEQFF
NA | TRBJ1-5 | TRBV7-2 | 15 | TGTGCCAGCACGCCCGACGGATTGGGCGGTCAGCCCCAGCATTTT | CASTPDGLGGQPQHF